This TCR beta chain was sequenced for a study of cytomegalovirus exposure and HLA in healthy donors. Study information: Earlier, approximately 110 million unique TCR beta sequences were recovered from around 180 million T cells by an analysis.

CDR1 is LNHDA and CDR2 is SQIVND in the germline V gene (reference sequence). This CDR3 contains 15 residues. Germline trimming cut 9 bases from V and 5 bases from J; bases unmatched to any gene: 11. Vbeta (60) and Jbeta (13) primers were used in the PCR. Methods used by the authors: An analysis performed later counted around 80 million unique TCR beta chains (roughly 11 million of them shared). Sequenced by immunoSEQ multiplex PCR; TCRdb stores in-frame clones only, minus some. V, J and clone size are those of that table, while D and trimming were read from the DNA. This sample has around 100,000 clones; around 61% occur once, and the top ten carry 2.5% to 4%. General study points: Most observed TCR sequences were rare, whereas some public TCRs were detected in many donors. Presence/absence analysis assumed near-uniform sequencing depth across donors.

A few counts support this clone. As yet, its antigen is unknown. This receptor was identified in a woman aged 50 to 60 in good health and CMV-seronegative. The chain has TRBV19 and TRBJ2-7; 12 bases map to TRBD1. Sequencing was performed on PBMCs. CDR3 coding DNA: TGTGCCAGCTGGATTCCGGGACAGGGGGCCCACGAGCAGTACTTC. Its protein is CASWIPGQGAHEQYF.